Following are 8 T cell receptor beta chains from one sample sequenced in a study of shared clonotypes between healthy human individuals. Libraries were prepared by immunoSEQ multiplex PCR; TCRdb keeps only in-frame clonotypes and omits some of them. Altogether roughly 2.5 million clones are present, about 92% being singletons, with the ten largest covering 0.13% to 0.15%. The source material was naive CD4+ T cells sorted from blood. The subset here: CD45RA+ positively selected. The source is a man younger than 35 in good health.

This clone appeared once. CDR3 residues: CASSGGLAGPRVPTDTQYF. CDR3 in DNA: TGTGCCAGCTCCGGCGGACTAGCGGGACCCCGGGTACCCACAGATACGCAGTATTTT. V usage is TRBV5-4 and J usage is TRBJ2-3, with TRBD2 matching 12 bases. CDR3 length equals 19 residues. V shed 7 bases, J shed 2 bases, and the junction held 17 bases outside the gene matches. Germline V gives CDR1 SGHNT, CDR2 YYREEE (reference sequence). Together with reference TRBV5-4 and TRBJ2-3, the CDR3 gives the full variable domain: ETGVTQSPTHLIKTRGQQVTLRCSSQSGHNTVSWYQQALGQGPQFIFQYYREEENGRGNFPPRFSGLQFPNYSSELNVNALELDDSALYLCASSGGLAGPRVPTDTQYFGPGTRLTVL.

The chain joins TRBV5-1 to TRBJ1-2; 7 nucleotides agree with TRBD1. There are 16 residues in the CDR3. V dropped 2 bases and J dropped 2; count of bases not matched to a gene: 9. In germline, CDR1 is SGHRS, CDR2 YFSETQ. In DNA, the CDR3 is TGCGCCAGCAGCTTAGAAGGGACAGTAACCAACTATGGCTACACCTTC. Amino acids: CASSLEGTVTNYGYTF.

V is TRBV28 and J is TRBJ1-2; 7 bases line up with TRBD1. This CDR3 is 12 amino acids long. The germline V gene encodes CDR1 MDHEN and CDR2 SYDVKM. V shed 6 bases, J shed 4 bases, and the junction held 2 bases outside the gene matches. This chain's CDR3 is CASSRDSYGYTF. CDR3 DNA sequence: TGTGCCAGCAGCCGGGACAGCTATGGCTACACCTTC.

CDR3 sequence reads: CASSPLGRDRETQYF. In DNA form, the CDR3 reads TGCGCCAGCAGCCCCCTGGGCAGGGATCGGGAGACCCAGTACTTC. V usage is TRBV4-1 and J usage is TRBJ2-5; D is perhaps TRBD1 (5 bases). Germline CDR1 and CDR2: MGHRA and YSYEKL. The CDR3 runs to 15 residues. V was clipped by 4 bases and J by 5 bases, with 17 bases between them.

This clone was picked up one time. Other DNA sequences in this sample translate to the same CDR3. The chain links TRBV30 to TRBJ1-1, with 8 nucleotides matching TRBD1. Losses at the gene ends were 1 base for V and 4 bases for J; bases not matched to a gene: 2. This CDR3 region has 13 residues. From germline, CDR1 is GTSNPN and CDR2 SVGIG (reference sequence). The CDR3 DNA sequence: TGTGCCTGGAGTGCACAGGGGGGCACTGAAGCTTTCTTT. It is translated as CAWSAQGGTEAFF.

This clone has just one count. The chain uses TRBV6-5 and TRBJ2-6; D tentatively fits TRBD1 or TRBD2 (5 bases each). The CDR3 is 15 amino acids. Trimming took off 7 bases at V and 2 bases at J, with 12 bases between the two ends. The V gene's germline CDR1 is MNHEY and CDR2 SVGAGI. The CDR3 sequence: CASMVVGAGANVLTF. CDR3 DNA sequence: TGTGCCAGCATGGTCGTGGGGGCTGGGGCCAACGTCCTGACTTTC.

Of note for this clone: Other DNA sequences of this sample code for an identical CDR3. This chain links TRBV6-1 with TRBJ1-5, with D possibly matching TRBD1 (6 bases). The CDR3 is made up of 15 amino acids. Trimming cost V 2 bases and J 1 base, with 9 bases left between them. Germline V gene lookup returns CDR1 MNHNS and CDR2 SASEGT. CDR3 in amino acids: CASSETGLSNQPQHF. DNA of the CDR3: TGTGCCAGCAGTGAAACAGGGTTAAGCAATCAGCCCCAGCATTTT.

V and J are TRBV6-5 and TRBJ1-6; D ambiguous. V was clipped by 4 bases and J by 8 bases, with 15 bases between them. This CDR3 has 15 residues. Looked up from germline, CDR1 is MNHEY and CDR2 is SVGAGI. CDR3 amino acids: CASSLGSGDYSPLHF. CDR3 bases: TGTGCCAGCAGTTTAGGGTCCGGGGATTATTCACCCCTCCACTTT.